The clone carrying this T cell receptor beta chain was picked up many times. One entry per CDR3 protein results from TCRdb running MiXCR on the 5' RACE reads. The sample has 63,000 or so distinct CDR3 sequences, 15% to 20% seen once; the top ten hold roughly 4.7%. The data were obtained in a study of T cells of healthy individuals. Trimming pared 4 bases from V and 3 bases from J, leaving 17 bases between. The CDR3 length is 16 residues. From germline, CDR1 is SGHDT and CDR2 YYEEEE. This receptor was obtained from a human donor in good health. The chain links TRBV5-6 to TRBJ1-3; D perhaps matches TRBD1 (6 bases). CDR3 region: CASSQGGHDLGNTIYF. In nucleotides, the CDR3 is TGTGCCAGCAGCCAAGGGGGACACGACCTTGGAAACACCATATATTTT. The full variable domain, in which reference TRBV5-6 and TRBJ1-3 provide the parts outside the CDR3, is DAGVTQSPTHLIKTRGQQVTLRCSPKSGHDTVSWYQQALGQGPQFIFQYYEEEERQRGNFPDRFSGHQFPNYSSELNVNALLLGDSALYLCASSQGGHDLGNTIYFGEGSWLTVV.